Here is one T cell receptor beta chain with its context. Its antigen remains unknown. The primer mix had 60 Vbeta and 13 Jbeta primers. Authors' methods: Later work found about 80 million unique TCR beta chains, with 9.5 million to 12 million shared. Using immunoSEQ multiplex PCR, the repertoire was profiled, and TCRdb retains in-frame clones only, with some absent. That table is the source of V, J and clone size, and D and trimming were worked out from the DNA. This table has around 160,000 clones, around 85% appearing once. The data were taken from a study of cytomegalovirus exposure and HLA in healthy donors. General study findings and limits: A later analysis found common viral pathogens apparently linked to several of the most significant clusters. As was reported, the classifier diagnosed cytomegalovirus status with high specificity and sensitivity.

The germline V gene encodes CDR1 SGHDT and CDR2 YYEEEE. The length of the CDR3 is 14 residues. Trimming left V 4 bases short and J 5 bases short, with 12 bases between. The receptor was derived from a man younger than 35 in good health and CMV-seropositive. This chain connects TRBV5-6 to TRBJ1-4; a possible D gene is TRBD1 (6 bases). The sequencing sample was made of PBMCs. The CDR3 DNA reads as TGTGCCAGCAGCCAGGGACACCAGAATGAAAAACTGTTTTTT. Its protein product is CASSQGHQNEKLFF.